Shown below are 9 T cell receptor beta chains from a single sample sequenced in a study of T cells in women clearing cervical HPV infection. Sequencing used immunoSEQ multiplex PCR; TCRdb keeps in-frame clones, though not all of them. This sample's clone table lists 25,000 to 35,000 clones. Sequenced material: blood buffy coat. These receptors were obtained from a woman aged 18-69 years with a cervical HPV16 infection that either progressed to CIN3+ or cleared (not recorded which).

As concerns this clone: The read finishes 3 residues shy of the CDR3 end, and the germline J gene is used to complete it. The gene calls are TRBV15 and TRBJ2-3; possible D gene TRBD2, 7 bases. Germline CDR1 LNHNV, CDR2 YYDKDF (reference sequence). The CDR3 spans 15 residues. The CDR3 is CATSRDPGGNQPQYF. The covered CDR3 bases are TGTGCCACCAGCAGAGATCCGGGGGGCAATCAGCCG.

A word on this clone: The CDR3 end falls 3 residues outside the read, so it is completed with the germline J gene. The chain couples TRBV29-1 to TRBJ2-2; the D is unclear. The germline V gene has CDR1 SQVTM and CDR2 ANQGSEA. This CDR3 comprises 12 residues. With 5 bases removed from V and 2 bases from J, the gap between germline ends came to 6 bases. The CDR3 DNA, read in part, is TGCAGCGTTCCAGGCAACACCGGGGAG. Translation: CSVPGNTGE. The CDR3 reads in full as CSVPGNTGELFF.

Concerning this clone: The CDR3 is cut off 3 residues early in the read; its end comes from the germline J gene. The chain links TRBV5-1 to TRBJ2-3; maybe TRBD1 (6 bases). V was trimmed by 0 bases and J by 8 bases, leaving 19 bases between them. This CDR3 has 16 amino acids. CDR1 is SGHRS and CDR2 is YFSETQ in the germline V gene. Incomplete CDR3 DNA: TGCGCCAGCAGCTTGGCCAGGGTGGGAGCGGACAGTACG. Translation: CASSLARVGADST. The complete CDR3 protein is CASSLARVGADSTQYF.

About this clone: With the read ending 3 residues before the CDR3 end, the germline J gene is used to fill in that end. The rearrangement uses TRBV27 and TRBJ2-1; 7 positions match TRBD2. Per germline, CDR1 MNHEY and CDR2 SMNVEV (reference sequence). V lost 6 bases to trimming and J lost 3 bases; unmatched junction nucleotides: 14. The CDR3 consists of 17 residues. CDR3 DNA, as far as it was read: TGTGCCAGCAGGAAACAAGCTAGCGGTAACAACTACAATGAG. Translated: CASRKQASGNNYNE. In full, the CDR3 is CASRKQASGNNYNEQFF.

Concerning this clone itself: A junction boundary mismatches the germline segment, possibly from a read error. The read ends 3 residues early relative to the CDR3; the germline J gene fills the gap. Other DNA sequences in this specimen translate into the identical CDR3. The chain uses TRBV7-4 and TRBJ1-3; D is perhaps TRBD1 (5 bases). The length of the CDR3 is 14 residues. The germline V gene has CDR1 SGHVT and CDR2 SQSDAQ. Partial CDR3 DNA: TGTGCCAGCAGCTTCGGGGGGAACCCGAACACA. Translation gives CASSFGGNPNT. The full CDR3 sequence reads CASSFGGNPNTIYF. The whole variable domain, remainder taken from reference TRBV7-4 and TRBJ1-3, is GAGVSQSPRYKVAKRGRDVALRCDSISGHVTLYWYRQTLGQGSEVLTYSQSDAQRDKSGRPSGRFSAERPERSVSTLKIQRTEQGDSAVYLCASSFGGNPNTIYFGEGSWLTVV.

Note on this clone: The read is 3 residues too short to cover the CDR3 end, so that end is filled in from the germline J gene. The V call is TRBV5-6, the J call TRBJ1-2; D possibly corresponds to TRBD1 (5 bases). V lost 0 bases and J 6 bases, leaving 15 bases between the germline ends. Germline-derived CDR1 and CDR2 are SGHDT and YYEEEE. The CDR3 contains 15 residues. The DNA read from the CDR3 is TGTGCCAGCAGCTTGGCCGAGGGCAGGGATAATGGC. Its protein product is CASSLAEGRDNG. The entire CDR3 protein is CASSLAEGRDNGYTF.

As to this clone: The read terminates 3 residues ahead of where the CDR3 ends, so the germline J gene completes it. This rearrangement joins TRBV20-1 to TRBJ2-3; 7 positions match TRBD1. This CDR3 has 14 residues. The germline gives CDR1 DFQATT, CDR2 SNEGSKA (reference sequence). The V gene end was trimmed by 5 bases and the J gene end by 7 bases; junction bases not matched to a gene: 12. CDR3 DNA (partial): TGCAGTGCTCGAGTCCGGGACAGACTTCATACG. Its protein is CSARVRDRLHT. The whole CDR3 sequence reads CSARVRDRLHTQYF.

On this clone itself: The read comes to an end 3 residues before the CDR3 does, leaving the germline J gene to fill in the end. This chain uses TRBV18 with TRBJ1-2; 7 bases map to TRBD1. CDR3 length: 14 residues. Germline V gene data show CDR1 as KGHSH and CDR2 as LQKENI. The V segment lost 4 bases and the J segment 0 bases; nucleotides outside the gene matches: 2. CDR3 region: CASSLGTANYGYTF. The DNA read from the CDR3 is TGTGCCAGCTCACTAGGGACAGCTAACTATGGC.

Note on this clone: The read ends 3 residues before the CDR3 terminus; that terminus is restored from the germline J gene. The chain combines TRBV11-2 with TRBJ2-7, with D maybe TRBD1 (6 bases). V was clipped by 5 bases and J by 0 bases, with 8 bases between them. The germline V gene encodes CDR1 SGHAT and CDR2 FQNNGV. The CDR3 has 13 residues. Incomplete CDR3 DNA: TGTGCCAGCAGCCGGGACACCTCCTACGAG. It is translated as CASSRDTSYE. The whole CDR3 reads CASSRDTSYEQYF.